This is a list of T cell receptor beta chains from one sample in a study of OX40 agonist ivuxolimab in advanced cancers. Sequencing was performed with immunoSEQ multiplex PCR; in TCRdb, only in-frame clones are kept and a portion is missing. This table has tens of thousands of clones, 87% appearing once. The source was CD4+ or CD8+ T cells sorted from blood, collected in a trial of the OX40 agonist ivuxolimab. The receptor source for this set is an adult with an advanced solid tumor such as melanoma, head and neck, liver or kidney cancer. CDR3s include the opening cysteine and the closing phenylalanine or tryptophan. Each record gives: CDR3 protein, CDR3 DNA, D gene, V gene, clone size, J gene. The D gene is left open where the match is weak. Size values are once, few and many counts, or a class for expanded clones, and some rows have none.

CDR3: CASSREGNEQFF
DNA: TGTGCCAGCAGCCGAGAAGGCAATGAGCAGTTCTTC
D: NA
V: TRBV4-2
size: NA
J: TRBJ2-1

CDR3: CASSLGGGRWTEAFF
DNA: TGTGCCAGCAGTTTAGGGGGGGGAAGATGGACTGAAGCTTTCTTT
D: NA
V: TRBV27
size: NA
J: TRBJ1-1

CDR3: CASSLPHGEGAKTEAFF
DNA: TGTGCCAGCAGCCTACCCCACGGGGAGGGAGCGAAGACTGAAGCTTTCTTT
D: NA
V: TRBV13
size: NA
J: TRBJ1-1

CDR3: CASSSLLGVAGRTDTQYF
DNA: TGTGCCAGCAGTTCCCTCCTTGGGGTAGCGGGGCGCACAGATACGCAGTATTTT
D: TRBD2
V: TRBV27
size: NA
J: TRBJ2-3

CDR3: CASGLSGVRFSPQHF
DNA: TGTGCTAGTGGTTTGTCAGGGGTTAGATTCAGCCCCCAGCATTTT
D: NA
V: TRBV12-5
size: few
J: TRBJ1-5

CDR3: CASSSFGTGAQETQYF
DNA: TGTGCCAGCAGTTCATTCGGGACAGGGGCACAAGAGACCCAGTACTTC
D: TRBD1
V: TRBV5-4
size: NA
J: TRBJ2-5

CDR3: CASSLGPAGGEYTQYF
DNA: TGTGCCAGCAGCTTGGGACCAGCGGGGGGTGAATATACGCAGTATTTT
D: TRBD2
V: TRBV5-5
size: NA
J: TRBJ2-3

CDR3: CASSLEGGKAGEQFF
DNA: TGTGCCAGCAGCTTAGAAGGGGGCAAGGCGGGTGAGCAGTTCTTC
D: TRBD1
V: TRBV7-9
size: NA
J: TRBJ2-1

CDR3: CASSRQGETYEQYF
DNA: TGTGCCAGCAGCCGACAGGGGGAAACCTACGAGCAGTACTTC
D: TRBD1
V: TRBV16
size: few
J: TRBJ2-7

CDR3: CASSLVTGRGGELFF
DNA: TGTGCCAGCAGCTTAGTTACAGGGCGGGGCGGGGAGCTGTTTTTT
D: NA
V: TRBV11-3
size: once
J: TRBJ2-2

CDR3: CASSLEAYEQYF
DNA: TGCGCCAGCAGCTTGGAGGCCTACGAGCAGTACTTC
D: NA
V: TRBV5-1
size: NA
J: TRBJ2-7

CDR3: CASSALWGGYSGNTIYF
DNA: TGTGCCAGCAGCGCCCTGTGGGGAGGATACTCTGGAAACACCATATATTTT
D: NA
V: TRBV9
size: NA
J: TRBJ1-3

CDR3: CASRPSARPEEPQHF
DNA: TGTGCCAGCAGACCCTCCGCTCGCCCGGAGGAGCCCCAGCATTTT
D: NA
V: TRBV6-5
size: NA
J: TRBJ1-5

CDR3: CASSLSGTPYEQYF
DNA: TGTGCCAGCAGCTTATCCGGAACCCCCTACGAGCAGTACTTC
D: NA
V: TRBV7-6
size: NA
J: TRBJ2-7

CDR3: CASSYQGQFLSNQPQHF
DNA: TGTGCCAGCAGTTACCAGGGCCAGTTCCTTAGCAATCAGCCCCAGCATTTT
D: NA
V: TRBV27
size: NA
J: TRBJ1-5

CDR3: CASSYKEQGPYEQYF
DNA: TGTGCCAGCAGTTACAAGGAACAGGGCCCTTACGAGCAGTACTTC
D: NA
V: TRBV6-6
size: once
J: TRBJ2-7

CDR3: CASSPLGQTYQETQYF
DNA: TGTGCCAGCAGCCCACTGGGACAGACGTACCAAGAGACCCAGTACTTC
D: TRBD1
V: TRBV7-9
size: NA
J: TRBJ2-5

CDR3: CASSLVGDTEAFF
DNA: TGTGCCAGCAGCTTAGTTGGTGACACTGAAGCTTTCTTT
D: NA
V: TRBV7-2
size: NA
J: TRBJ1-1

CDR3: CSVDRGLADTSTDTQYF
DNA: TGCAGCGTTGATAGGGGACTAGCGGATACTAGCACAGATACGCAGTATTTT
D: TRBD2
V: TRBV29-1
size: once
J: TRBJ2-3

CDR3: CARSPGLAGPYNEQFF
DNA: TGTGCCAGAAGCCCTGGACTAGCGGGGCCCTACAATGAGCAGTTCTTC
D: TRBD2
V: TRBV5-3
size: few
J: TRBJ2-1

CDR3: CASKKGGTQSNQPQHF
DNA: TGTGCCAGTAAGAAAGGGGGTACGCAAAGCAATCAGCCCCAGCATTTT
D: NA
V: TRBV19
size: NA
J: TRBJ1-5

CDR3: CASSIGGLNSPLHF
DNA: TGTGCCAGTAGTATCGGGGGGCTCAATTCACCCCTCCACTTT
D: NA
V: TRBV19
size: NA
J: TRBJ1-6

CDR3: CASSTMPRQETQYF
DNA: TGTGCCAGTAGTACCATGCCCCGTCAAGAGACCCAGTACTTC
D: NA
V: TRBV19
size: NA
J: TRBJ2-5

CDR3: CASSSGQADGYTF
DNA: TGCGCCAGCAGCTCCGGACAGGCTGATGGCTACACCTTC
D: TRBD1
V: TRBV5-1
size: NA
J: TRBJ1-2

CDR3: CASSYGSNQPQHF
DNA: TGTGCCAGCAGCTACGGGAGTAATCAGCCCCAGCATTTT
D: NA
V: TRBV7-2
size: NA
J: TRBJ1-5

CDR3: CASSAYRDVGETQYF
DNA: TGTGCCAGTAGTGCCTACAGGGATGTAGGAGAGACCCAGTACTTC
D: NA
V: TRBV19
size: NA
J: TRBJ2-5

CDR3: CASSPGQSYSYEQYF
DNA: TGTGCCAGCAGCCCGGGACAGTCCTACTCCTACGAGCAGTACTTC
D: TRBD1
V: TRBV5-5
size: NA
J: TRBJ2-7

CDR3: CASSRQGAYEQYF
DNA: TGTGCCAGCAGTCGACAGGGGGCCTACGAGCAGTACTTC
D: TRBD1
V: TRBV27
size: NA
J: TRBJ2-7

CDR3: CASSLEGYYGYTF
DNA: TGTGCCAGCAGCTTAGAAGGTTACTATGGCTACACCTTC
D: NA
V: TRBV11-2
size: NA
J: TRBJ1-2

CDR3: CASSPFRGPSNQPQHF
DNA: TGTGCCAGTAGTCCCTTCCGAGGACCTAGCAATCAGCCCCAGCATTTT
D: NA
V: TRBV19
size: NA
J: TRBJ1-5